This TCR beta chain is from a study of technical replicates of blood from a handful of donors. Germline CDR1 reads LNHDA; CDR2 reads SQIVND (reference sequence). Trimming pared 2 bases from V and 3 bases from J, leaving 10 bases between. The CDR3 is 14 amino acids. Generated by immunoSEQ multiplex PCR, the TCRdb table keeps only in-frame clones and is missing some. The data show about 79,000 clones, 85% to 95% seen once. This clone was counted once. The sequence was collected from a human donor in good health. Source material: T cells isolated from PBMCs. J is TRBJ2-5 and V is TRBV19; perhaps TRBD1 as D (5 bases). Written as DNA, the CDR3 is TGTGCCAGTAGTATAACAGGACCTGAAGAGACCCAGTACTTC. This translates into CASSITGPEETQYF.